The 10 T cell receptor beta chains listed next were all sequenced from one sample in a study of cytomegalovirus exposure and HLA in healthy donors. The primer mix had 60 Vbeta and 13 Jbeta primers. Data came from immunoSEQ multiplex PCR; TCRdb stores just in-frame clones and leaves some out. The sample gives 130,000 to 150,000 clones, approximately 80% of which show up once; approximately 5.1% is in the top ten. Sequencing was performed on PBMCs. Source of these receptors: a male donor in good health and CMV-seronegative.

V and J are TRBV19 and TRBJ1-5, with D unclear. CDR1 is LNHDA, CDR2 SQIVND, per germline (reference sequence). Trimming left V 6 bases short and J 0 bases short, with 9 bases between. CDR3 size: 14 residues. For the CDR3, the DNA is TGTGCCAGTAGAGGAGGGTTTAGCAATCAGCCCCAGCATTTT. The encoded protein is CASRGGFSNQPQHF.

The chain is built from TRBV6-4 and TRBJ1-2; 9 bases fit TRBD1. Looked up from germline, CDR1 is MRHNA and CDR2 is SNTAGT. This CDR3 region has 16 residues. Unmatched junction bases numbered 10, after V lost 6 bases and J lost 2 bases. The CDR3: CASRADPGQGNYGYTF. The CDR3 DNA is TGTGCCAGCAGAGCCGACCCGGGACAGGGAAACTATGGCTACACCTTC.

This chain links TRBV7-2 with TRBJ1-1; a weak D match, TRBD1 (5 bases). Germline CDR1 reads SGHTA; CDR2 reads FQGNSA. V dropped 1 base and J dropped 3 bases, with 9 bases sitting between them. The CDR3 has 14 amino acids. CDR3: CASSLEGRDTEAFF. The CDR3 DNA follows: TGTGCCAGCAGCTTAGAAGGCAGGGACACTGAAGCTTTCTTT.

CDR3 in DNA: TGTGCCAGCAGTTCCACGGACAGGGGGAACACTGAAGCTTTCTTT. As protein: CASSSTDRGNTEAFF. The chain employs TRBV6-6 and TRBJ1-1; 9 nucleotides match TRBD1. From germline, CDR1 is MNHNY and CDR2 SVGAGI (reference sequence). The CDR3 extends over 15 amino acids. With 4 bases clipped from V and 1 base from J, the junction kept 4 bases outside the gene matches.

The chain carries TRBV2 and TRBJ1-1; possibly TRBD1 for D (5 bases). Germline V gene data show CDR1 as SNHLY and CDR2 as FYNNEI. There are 13 residues in the CDR3. Trimming removed 3 bases at V and 4 bases at J, with 9 bases between. The CDR3 protein is CASSDQGPTEAFF. The CDR3 coding sequence is TGTGCCAGCAGTGATCAGGGCCCCACTGAAGCTTTCTTT.

As regards this clone: A junction end diverges from the germline sequence, so it may reflect a read error. This chain links TRBV7-9 with TRBJ2-3; D perhaps matches TRBD2 (6 bases). Germline values: CDR1 SEHNR, CDR2 FQNEAQ (reference sequence). The CDR3 contains 17 residues. DNA of the CDR3: TGTTCCAGCAGCTCAATGCCGTTTTGGGGGGGCACAGATACGCAGTATTTT. Translating it yields CSSSSMPFWGGTDTQYF. The full variable domain, its missing parts supplied by reference TRBV7-9 and TRBJ2-3, is DTGVSQNPRHKITKRGQNVTFRCDPISEHNRLYWYRQTLGQGPEFLTYFQNEAQLEKSRLLSDRFSAERPKGSFSTLEIQRTEQGDSAMYLCSSSSMPFWGGTDTQYFGPGTRLTVL.

This clone appeared a single time. The chain uses TRBV11-2 and TRBJ2-2; D may be TRBD2 (7 bases). The V gene lost 5 bases and the J gene lost 5 bases, with 12 bases spanning the gap. This CDR3 contains 14 residues. Germline-derived CDR1 and CDR2 are SGHAT and FQNNGV. CDR3 loop: CASSGGAGTGELFF. The CDR3 region has the DNA TGTGCCAGCAGCGGGGGGGCAGGGACCGGGGAGCTGTTTTTT.

The chain uses TRBV5-1 and TRBJ2-1; D is possibly TRBD1 (6 bases). The germline CDR1 and CDR2 sequences are SGHRS and YFSETQ. The germline V and J ends were trimmed by 0 bases and 0 bases, with 10 bases remaining between them. This CDR3 is 16 amino acids long. CDR3 amino acids: CASSLDQGSSYNEQFF. CDR3 in DNA: TGCGCCAGCAGCTTGGATCAGGGGAGCTCCTACAATGAGCAGTTCTTC.

The chain links TRBV19 to TRBJ2-7; tentatively, D is TRBD1 (6 bases). Germline V CDR1 and CDR2: LNHDA, SQIVND (reference sequence). The CDR3 spans 14 residues. The V and J ends lost 3 bases and 2 bases respectively, with 11 bases between them. CDR3 in amino acids: CASSIQDSTYEQYF. CDR3 DNA: TGTGCCAGTAGTATTCAGGACAGCACCTACGAGCAGTACTTC.

J is TRBJ1-2 and V is TRBV5-1; D is ambiguous. There are 16 residues in the CDR3. Germline-derived CDR1 and CDR2 are SGHRS and YFSETQ. V gave up 0 bases and J gave up 8 bases, with 20 bases separating them. The CDR3 coding sequence is TGCGCCAGCAGCTTGGGGCATCAGTCAGACGGAGGGGGCTACACCTTC. It yields the protein CASSLGHQSDGGGYTF. Based on the CDR3 plus reference TRBV5-1 and TRBJ1-2, the full variable domain is KAGVTQTPRYLIKTRGQQVTLSCSPISGHRSVSWYQQTPGQGLQFLFEYFSETQRNKGNFPGRFSGRQFSNSRSEMNVSTLELGDSALYLCASSLGHQSDGGGYTFGSGTRLTVV.